The next 10 T cell receptor beta chains were all read from a single sample in a study of blood T cell repertoires in COVID-19. Profiling relied on immunoSEQ multiplex PCR, and the TCRdb table lists in-frame clones only, not all of them. The sample shows 150,000 to 200,000 clones, roughly 88% of them seen only once. The material sequenced was PBMCs or T cells enriched from blood (not recorded which). The receptors here all came from a woman aged 60-75 years who had recovered from COVID-19.

V is TRBV28 and J is TRBJ2-7, with a weak D call TRBD1 (5 bases). Trimming shortened V by 5 bases and J by 6 bases, and 14 bases separated the two germline ends. This CDR3 is 13 amino acids long. Germline V gives CDR1 MDHEN, CDR2 SYDVKM. The CDR3 bases are TGTGCCAGCAGTACCGGCAGGGAATTCGAGCAGTACTTC. Residues: CASSTGREFEQYF.

The V call is TRBV5-1, the J call TRBJ2-1; D unclear. Germline loops: CDR1 SGHRS, CDR2 YFSETQ. This CDR3 contains 15 residues. The germline V and J ends were trimmed by 0 bases and 0 bases, with 7 bases remaining between them. The CDR3 DNA reads as TGCGCCAGCAGCTTGGAACAGTACTCCTACAATGAGCAGTTCTTC. Translated: CASSLEQYSYNEQFF.

J is TRBJ2-1 and V is TRBV5-1; the match to TRBD2 covers 9 bases. The CDR3 is made up of 18 amino acids. V shed 5 bases and J 5 bases; nucleotides not matched to a gene: 17. CDR1 is SGHRS, CDR2 YFSETQ, per germline. This CDR3 is CASSPRSLSGGTDNEQFF. CDR3 bases: TGCGCCAGCAGTCCCCGTAGTTTGAGCGGGGGGACAGACAATGAGCAGTTCTTC.

The genes are TRBV5-1 and TRBJ2-5; TRBD1 matches at 7 bases. The germline V gene encodes CDR1 SGHRS and CDR2 YFSETQ. The V gene end was trimmed by 0 bases and the J gene end by 1 base; junction bases not matched to a gene: 3. CDR3 length: 15 residues. Here the CDR3 DNA reads TGCGCCAGCAGCTTGGATACAGGGGCCCAAGAGACCCAGTACTTC. It is translated as CASSLDTGAQETQYF.

The rearrangement joins TRBV7-9 to TRBJ2-7; 7 positions agree with TRBD2. This CDR3 comprises 16 residues. Germline assignment: CDR1 SEHNR and CDR2 FQNEAQ (reference sequence). V lost 4 bases, J lost 2 bases, and 11 bases stayed unmatched. In DNA, the CDR3 is TGTGCCAGCAGCTCCCTAGGCGGCGGGGGAACCTACGAGCAGTACTTC. Protein: CASSSLGGGGTYEQYF.

This chain's CDR3 is CASSLDSGSYNEQFF. The CDR3 nucleotides are TGTGCCAGCAGCTTGGATAGCGGCTCCTACAATGAGCAGTTCTTC. The chain has TRBV5-4 and TRBJ2-1; TRBD2 is a possible D gene (6 bases). The CDR3 runs 15 residues. Trimming left V 0 bases short and J 0 bases short, with 7 bases between. CDR1 is SGHNT, CDR2 YYREEE, per germline (reference sequence).

This chain joins TRBV30 and TRBJ1-5, with 8 bases that match TRBD1. Germline CDR1 reads GTSNPN; CDR2 reads SVGIG (reference sequence). V shed 2 bases, J shed 4 bases, and the junction held 4 bases outside the gene matches. The CDR3 loop spans 14 amino acids. The CDR3 protein is CAWSTDRVNQPQHF. The CDR3 DNA reads TGTGCCTGGAGTACGGACAGGGTTAATCAGCCCCAGCATTTT.

V gene TRBV5-6 combines with J gene TRBJ2-1, with 9 bases aligning to TRBD1. CDR1 and CDR2 (germline): SGHDT, YYEEEE. This CDR3 spans 16 amino acids. J lost 5 bases, V lost 0 bases, and 6 bases had no gene match. CDR3 amino acids: CASSLDRGRSHNEQFF. The CDR3 nucleotides read TGTGCCAGCAGCTTGGACAGGGGGCGATCCCACAATGAGCAGTTCTTC.

This sequence joins TRBV5-1 and TRBJ1-2; D unclear. The V gene lost 4 bases and the J gene lost 3 bases, with 13 bases spanning the gap. The CDR3 spans 14 residues. CDR1 and CDR2 (germline): SGHRS, YFSETQ. In DNA, the CDR3 is TGCGCCAGCAGCATAGCTCTGGGAGACTATGGCTACACCTTC. This sequence encodes CASSIALGDYGYTF.

V and J are TRBV3-1 (or the pseudogene TRBV3-2) and TRBJ2-1; D possibly corresponds to TRBD1 (5 bases). V lost 3 bases, J lost 8 bases, and 8 bases lay in between. This CDR3 is 12 amino acids long. Per germline, CDR1 LGHDT and CDR2 YNNKEL (reference sequence). CDR3 protein: CASSQGLDEQFF. Written as DNA, the CDR3 is TGTGCCAGCAGCCAGGGGCTGGATGAGCAGTTCTTC.